This entry is about one T cell receptor (beta chain). This record belongs to a study of blood T cell repertoires in COVID-19. Looking at the study overall: PBMCs, B-cell-depleted T cells, or T cells provided the cDNA or gDNA that made up the material.

This CDR3 is 16 amino acids long. Germline V CDR1 and CDR2: SNHLY, FYNNEI. Trimming cost V 2 bases and J 7 bases; bases outside gene matches: 9. In the original analysis: Researchers report that nucleated cell counts were estimated from reference gene primer amplification. Profiling relied on immunoSEQ multiplex PCR, and the TCRdb table lists in-frame clones only, not all of them. V and J calls and clone size are those listed in that table; D and trimming were worked out from the DNA. The table shows 45,000 or so clones, with around nine tenths occurring only once. The sequenced sample was peripheral blood. The rearrangement joins TRBV2 to TRBJ2-1; 9 bases line up with TRBD2. The sequence was obtained from a man aged 40-55 years with COVID-19, enrolled during active disease. The DNA of the CDR3 is TGTGCCAGCAGTGAAAATGTAGCGGGAGTGGATAATGAGCAGTTCTTC. It is translated as CASSENVAGVDNEQFF.